Below, 28 T cell receptor beta chains from the same sample are listed, as sequenced in a study of blood T cell repertoires in COVID-19 (dated by TCRdb to about 2020). Receptor amplification or capture employed the immunoSEQ multiplex PCR assay. Imported from immuneACCESS, the table was reduced by TCRdb to in-frame sequences with V and J called. These copies leave out some clones; in studies compared against another copy, an unresolved V gene accounts for under half, and the cause of the remainder is not known. The sample records approximately 70,000 clones, 70% to 85% of which are singletons. The ten largest clonotypes hold about a quarter of the sample. The specimen was peripheral blood. These receptor sequences come from a man in his sixties with active or convalescent COVID-19.

The CDR3 loop reads CASSLGQGANLLFF. CDR3 nucleotide sequence: TGCGCCAGCAGCTTGGGACAGGGGGCGAATCTCTTGTTTTTT. The V and J genes are TRBV5-1 and TRBJ1-4; 10 bases align to TRBD1. This CDR3 has 14 amino acids. V lost 0 bases to trimming and J lost 15 bases; unmatched junction nucleotides: 8. Per germline, CDR1 SGHRS and CDR2 YFSETQ.

In this sample, this clone turned up once. The chain has TRBV5-4 and TRBJ2-2; possible D gene TRBD1, 6 bases. Between the trimmed V and J ends, which lost 2 bases and 0 bases, there was a span of 8 bases. The germline CDR1 and CDR2 sequences are SGHNT and YYREEE (reference sequence). The CDR3 extends over 15 amino acids. This CDR3 reads CASSLRDTNTGELFF. In nucleotides, the CDR3 is TGTGCCAGCAGCTTACGGGACACGAACACCGGGGAGCTGTTTTTT.

This clone was picked up one time. The rearrangement uses TRBV14 and TRBJ2-3; TRBD2 aligns across 9 bases. The V gene's germline CDR1 is SGHDN and CDR2 FVKESK. There are 16 residues in the CDR3. Trimming at V came to 0 bases and at J to 5 bases, leaving 6 bases not matched to a gene. DNA for the CDR3: TGTGCCAGCAGCCAAGACAGCGGGGGGACGAAAGATACGCAGTATTTT. Encoded protein: CASSQDSGGTKDTQYF.

The chain employs TRBV4-1 and TRBJ2-7; no clear D. Germline CDR1 MGHRA, CDR2 YSYEKL. The CDR3 length is 17 residues. Trimming took 0 bases from V and 2 from J, leaving 17 bases between them. CDR3 coding DNA: TGCGCCAGCAGCCAAGAGGCTATCTCGGGTTTGGCCTACGAGCAGTACTTC. Residues: CASSQEAISGLAYEQYF.

The chain uses TRBV19 and TRBJ1-1; the match to TRBD1 covers 8 bases. The CDR3 covers 15 residues. V shed 7 bases, J shed 6 bases, and the junction held 13 bases outside the gene matches. Germline V gene lookup returns CDR1 LNHDA and CDR2 SQIVND (reference sequence). Here the CDR3 reads CASNSQGANTPEAFF. The CDR3 nucleotides read TGTGCCAGTAACTCCCAGGGGGCTAATACCCCTGAAGCTTTCTTT.

The chain is built from TRBV6-5 and TRBJ1-4; 10 bases fit TRBD1. The CDR3 is 15 residues long. In germline, CDR1 is MNHEY, CDR2 SVGAGI. With V trimmed by 2 bases and J by 8 bases, 5 bases remained unmatched. The CDR3 region has the DNA TGTGCCAGCAGTTACGACAGGGGGCGCAGCGAAAAACTGTTTTTT. It encodes CASSYDRGRSEKLFF.

There are a few counts of this clone. The chain uses TRBV29-1 and TRBJ2-4; 9 nucleotides line up with TRBD1. This CDR3 contains 12 residues. The germline V gene has CDR1 SQVTM and CDR2 ANQGSEA. Losses at the gene ends were 7 bases for V and 7 bases for J; bases not matched to a gene: 5. In DNA, the CDR3 is TGCAGCGGGACAGGGGTTGGGAACATTCAGTACTTC. Its translation: CSGTGVGNIQYF.

V usage is TRBV19 and J usage is TRBJ1-2; TRBD1 is a possible D gene (6 bases). CDR1 is LNHDA and CDR2 is SQIVND in the germline V gene (reference sequence). Trimming shortened V by 2 bases and J by 3 bases, and 13 bases separated the two germline ends. CDR3 length equals 15 residues. CDR3 loop: CASSIMMGADYGYTF. In nucleotides, the CDR3 is TGTGCCAGTAGTATAATGATGGGGGCCGACTATGGCTACACCTTC.

The V call is TRBV5-4, the J call TRBJ2-3, with TRBD1 identical over 8 bases. V shed 0 bases and J 3 bases; nucleotides not matched to a gene: 3. Per germline, CDR1 SGHNT and CDR2 YYREEE (reference sequence). The CDR3 sequence is 15 residues long. In DNA, the CDR3 is TGTGCCAGCAGCTTGGACAGGGGGATGACAGATACGCAGTATTTT. The encoded protein is CASSLDRGMTDTQYF.

The V gene is TRBV4-2, the J gene TRBJ1-5; the D is unclear. The CDR3 runs to 16 residues. The V end was cut by 3 bases, the J end by 0 bases, with 12 bases between. Germline assignment: CDR1 LGHNA and CDR2 YNFKEQ. In DNA, the CDR3 is TGTGCCAGCAGCCAGGCCGCGGTCGATAGCAATCAGCCCCAGCATTTT. Encoded protein: CASSQAAVDSNQPQHF.

The chain combines TRBV27 with TRBJ1-4; D unresolved. Trimming took off 5 bases at V and 5 bases at J, with 9 bases between the two ends. Germline V lookup: CDR1 MNHEY, CDR2 SMNVEV (reference sequence). The CDR3 has 13 residues. CDR3 protein: CASSVRRNEKLFF. The CDR3 DNA follows: TGTGCCAGCAGTGTGAGGAGGAATGAAAAACTGTTTTTT.

This chain uses TRBV28 with TRBJ1-1; D gene ambiguous. Per germline, CDR1 MDHEN and CDR2 SYDVKM. V gave up 3 bases and J gave up 5 bases, with 19 bases separating them. This CDR3 contains 16 residues. This CDR3 reads CASSFSAFTAITEAFF. The CDR3 region has the DNA TGTGCCAGCAGTTTTTCTGCTTTCACAGCAATAACTGAAGCTTTCTTT.

This clone was counted only a few times. This chain connects TRBV19 to TRBJ1-5; a possible D gene is TRBD1 (5 bases). Trimming pared 10 bases from V and 7 bases from J, leaving 17 bases between. CDR1 is LNHDA and CDR2 is SQIVND in the germline V gene (reference sequence). The CDR3 is made up of 13 amino acids. The CDR3 DNA reads as TGTGCCACTGTTACCGGGGGGGACCAGCCCCAGCATTTT. Amino acid sequence: CATVTGGDQPQHF.

J is TRBJ1-4 and V is TRBV2, with 7 nucleotides matching TRBD1. Germline lookup yields CDR1 SNHLY and CDR2 FYNNEI. The CDR3 length is 15 residues. Unmatched junction bases numbered 7, after V lost 4 bases and J lost 5 bases. CDR3 protein: CASSGQRQGNEKLFF. The CDR3 DNA reads TGTGCCAGCAGTGGTCAGAGACAGGGCAATGAAAAACTGTTTTTT.

J is TRBJ2-7 and V is TRBV30, with D unclear. The length of the CDR3 is 13 residues. The ends were cut back, 2 bases at V and 4 bases at J, with 12 bases in the middle. Germline values: CDR1 GTSNPN, CDR2 SVGIG (reference sequence). The CDR3 reads CAWSLRVNYEQYF. The CDR3 DNA sequence: TGTGCCTGGAGTCTTCGAGTCAATTACGAGCAGTACTTC. The full variable domain, with the rest looked up from reference TRBV30 and TRBJ2-7, is SQTIHQWPATLVQPVGSPLSLECTVEGTSNPNLYWYRQAAGRGLQLLFYSVGIGQISSEVPQNLSASRPQDRQFILSSKKLLLSDSGFYLCAWSLRVNYEQYFGPGTRLTVT.

This clone was picked up one time. This sequence joins TRBV7-9 and TRBJ2-7; D is unclear. V dropped 1 base and J dropped 5 bases, with 12 bases sitting between them. Germline CDR1 reads SEHNR; CDR2 reads FQNEAQ (reference sequence). The CDR3 totals 14 residues. The CDR3 is CASSLGSIANEQYF. The DNA of the CDR3 is TGTGCCAGCAGCTTAGGGAGCATAGCTAACGAGCAGTACTTC.

This clone was recorded many times. V gene TRBV4-1 combines with J gene TRBJ1-2, with 9 bases fitting TRBD1. Trimming at V came to 1 base and at J to 7 bases, leaving 7 bases not matched to a gene. The CDR3 length is 15 residues. Germline V gene lookup returns CDR1 MGHRA and CDR2 YSYEKL. CDR3 nucleotide sequence: TGCGCCAGCAGCCAAGCTGGACAGGGGCTGTTTGGCTACACCTTC. It translates to CASSQAGQGLFGYTF.

V usage is TRBV7-3 and J usage is TRBJ1-1; TRBD1 might be the D (6 bases). The V end lost 5 bases, the J end lost 1 base, and 11 bases lay between the germline ends. Germline V gene lookup returns CDR1 SGHTA and CDR2 FQGTGA. The CDR3 length is 14 residues. The CDR3 region is CASSLLGANTEAFF. CDR3 nucleotides: TGTGCCAGCAGCCTCCTGGGGGCGAACACTGAAGCTTTCTTT.

This clone came up many times. The gene calls are TRBV6-2 or TRBV6-3 and TRBJ2-1; no clear D gene. The length of the CDR3 is 14 residues. The ends were cut back, 5 bases at V and 5 bases at J, with 13 bases in the middle. CDR1 and CDR2 (germline): MNHEY, SVGEGT. In nucleotides, the CDR3 is TGTGCCAGCAGTCGTCTTAACGAGAACAATGAGCAGTTCTTC. It translates to CASSRLNENNEQFF.

The genes are TRBV25-1 and TRBJ2-7; maybe TRBD2 (6 bases). Germline CDR1 MGHDK, CDR2 SYGVNS. V was clipped by 9 bases and J by 3 bases, with 9 bases between them. CDR3 length: 11 amino acids. DNA for the CDR3: TGTGCCAGTCGGGGGAACTACGAGCAGTACTTC. Protein product: CASRGNYEQYF.

The chain employs TRBV5-6 and TRBJ1-5; D possibly corresponds to TRBD1 (5 bases). The CDR3 sequence is 14 residues long. CDR1 is SGHDT and CDR2 is YYEEEE in the germline V gene. V lost 4 bases and J lost 7, with 15 bases in between. The chain's CDR3 is CASSLGPGEQPQHF. The CDR3 DNA follows: TGTGCCAGCAGCCTTGGGCCGGGGGAACAGCCCCAGCATTTT.

The chain carries TRBV10-3 and TRBJ2-5; weak D call: TRBD2 (5 bases). The CDR3 covers 13 residues. From germline, CDR1 is ENHRY and CDR2 SYGVKD. V gave up 5 bases and J gave up 5 bases, with 12 bases separating them. CDR3: CAISPDPGETQYF. For the CDR3, the DNA is TGTGCCATCAGTCCGGATCCGGGGGAGACCCAGTACTTC.

About this clone: The junction departs from germline at one end; a sequencing error may be responsible. The chain couples TRBV6-6 to TRBJ1-2; 9 bases are a match to TRBD1. Germline V CDR1 and CDR2: MNHNY, SVGAGI (reference sequence). The CDR3 runs to 15 residues. The CDR3 here is CASSHSGQGLRVHTF. DNA of the CDR3: TGTGCCAGCAGTCACTCAGGACAGGGGCTTAGAGTCCACACCTTC.

The chain carries TRBV9 and TRBJ2-7; 8 bases are a match to TRBD2. The length of the CDR3 is 14 residues. CDR1 is SGDLS, CDR2 YYNGEE, per germline. V gave up 7 bases and J gave up 6 bases; unmatched junction bases: 12. This CDR3 reads CASSSGGAGGEQYF. In DNA, the CDR3 is TGTGCCAGCTCCTCCGGGGGGGCCGGGGGCGAGCAGTACTTC.

In this sample, this clone turned up a few times. The V call is TRBV4-3, the J call TRBJ1-1; D is unresolved. The germline V and J ends were trimmed by 4 bases and 3 bases, with 9 bases remaining between them. Germline V lookup: CDR1 LGHNA, CDR2 YSLEER. This CDR3 is 13 amino acids long. DNA for the CDR3: TGCGCCAGCAGCCCTGGCAGGTACACTGAAGCTTTCTTT. Translated, it gives CASSPGRYTEAFF.

The chain employs TRBV28 and TRBJ1-6; 7 bases agree with TRBD1. Per the germline V gene, CDR1 is MDHEN and CDR2 is SYDVKM. This CDR3 has 20 residues. After removal of 8 bases from V and 7 bases from J, the junction contained 26 bases not matched to a gene. CDR3 nucleotide sequence: TGTGCCAGCCTTTCGGCCCTCGGGACAGACTCTCCCGGGGAGAATTCACCCCTCCACTTT. The encoded protein is CASLSALGTDSPGENSPLHF.

The chain combines TRBV6-5 with TRBJ2-3, with 7 bases lining up with TRBD1. The CDR3 consists of 15 residues. The germline V gene has CDR1 MNHEY and CDR2 SVGAGI. V dropped 0 bases and J dropped 4; count of bases not matched to a gene: 4. CDR3 in DNA: TGTGCCAGCAGTTACTCCCCGGGACAGCCAGATACGCAGTATTTT. Its protein product is CASSYSPGQPDTQYF.

The chain combines TRBV4-1 with TRBJ2-6; D uncertain. Trimming took 2 bases from V and 1 from J, leaving 9 bases between them. Germline V gene sequence: CDR1 MGHRA, CDR2 YSYEKL. The CDR3 has 16 residues. The CDR3 DNA reads TGCGCCAGCAGCCAAACCTACCGTTCTGGGGCCAACGTCCTGACTTTC. Translating gives CASSQTYRSGANVLTF.